These T cell receptor beta chains were read from a single sample in a study of cytomegalovirus exposure and HLA in healthy donors. Some clones are missing from TCRdb's copy, which holds only in-frame ones; the method was immunoSEQ multiplex PCR. The top ten clones hold 4% to 5% of a sample with fewer than 150,000 clones, approximately 83% of them seen once. The sample taken for sequencing was PBMCs. Receptors originate from a man in his forties in good health and CMV-seropositive. Both conserved end residues are part of each CDR3. D genes are given only for firm matches. Some rows have no size entry. The others give once, few or many, or a class for an expanded clone.

CDR3nt: TGTGCCAGCAGCCGGGGGTCGAACACCGGGGAGCTGTTTTTT; CDR3aa: CASSRGSNTGELFF; len: 14; abundance: .; d_gene: .; j_gene: TRBJ2-2; v_gene: TRBV7-3
CDR3nt: TGTGCCAGCAGTGCGCGGGACAGTGCTAACTATGGCTACACCTTC; CDR3aa: CASSARDSANYGYTF; len: 15; abundance: .; d_gene: TRBD1; j_gene: TRBJ1-2; v_gene: TRBV2
CDR3nt: TGTGCCAGCAGGAGGGCTACCGGTAATGAGCAGTTCTTC; CDR3aa: CASRRATGNEQFF; len: 13; abundance: .; d_gene: .; j_gene: TRBJ2-1; v_gene: TRBV7-9
CDR3nt: TGTGCCAGCAGCCGAACACTAGCGGGGGGCCACGAGCAGTACTTC; CDR3aa: CASSRTLAGGHEQYF; len: 15; abundance: .; d_gene: TRBD2; j_gene: TRBJ2-7; v_gene: TRBV11-3
CDR3nt: TGTGCCAGCAGCTTACGTGGTGAGCGGGGGATGTCCTACAATGAGCAGTTCTTC; CDR3aa: CASSLRGERGMSYNEQFF; len: 18; abundance: .; d_gene: TRBD2; j_gene: TRBJ2-1; v_gene: TRBV13
CDR3nt: TGTGCCAGCAGCACCCAGGGAGGGACTGAAGCTTTCTTT; CDR3aa: CASSTQGGTEAFF; len: 13; abundance: .; d_gene: .; j_gene: TRBJ1-1; v_gene: TRBV7-2
CDR3nt: TGTGCCAGTAGCGACTTCGGGACTACCGGTGGCTACACCTTC; CDR3aa: CASSDFGTTGGYTF; len: 14; abundance: .; d_gene: .; j_gene: TRBJ1-2; v_gene: TRBV19
CDR3nt: TGTGCCAGCAGTGACTCACTCACAGGGCCCCAGCATTTT; CDR3aa: CASSDSLTGPQHF; len: 13; abundance: .; d_gene: .; j_gene: TRBJ1-5; v_gene: TRBV6-4
CDR3nt: TGTGCCAGCAGCCGCGGGGACAGGGGTCTTTACAATGAGCAGTTCTTC; CDR3aa: CASSRGDRGLYNEQFF; len: 16; abundance: .; d_gene: TRBD1; j_gene: TRBJ2-1; v_gene: TRBV7-3
CDR3nt: TGTGCCAGCAGCGTAGGGCGGACAGTCGGGGATACGCAGTATTTT; CDR3aa: CASSVGRTVGDTQYF; len: 15; abundance: .; d_gene: .; j_gene: TRBJ2-3; v_gene: TRBV9
CDR3nt: TGTGCCAGCAGTGGGACAGGGCGCAATGAGCAGTTCTTC; CDR3aa: CASSGTGRNEQFF; len: 13; abundance: .; d_gene: TRBD1; j_gene: TRBJ2-1; v_gene: TRBV6-5
CDR3nt: TGTGCCAGTAGTCCGTTAGCGGGGACCTACGAGCAGTACTTC; CDR3aa: CASSPLAGTYEQYF; len: 14; abundance: .; d_gene: TRBD2; j_gene: TRBJ2-7; v_gene: TRBV19
CDR3nt: TGCGCCAGCAGCCTGAGGACAGGGCCGAACACTGAAGCTTTCTTT; CDR3aa: CASSLRTGPNTEAFF; len: 15; abundance: .; d_gene: TRBD1; j_gene: TRBJ1-1; v_gene: TRBV5-1
CDR3nt: TGCGCCAGCAGCCAAGATTTGGTTAGTAGCAATCAGCCCCAGCATTTT; CDR3aa: CASSQDLVSSNQPQHF; len: 16; abundance: .; d_gene: .; j_gene: TRBJ1-5; v_gene: TRBV4-3
CDR3nt: TGTGCCAGTAGTATCGCCGGGACAGGCAATCAGCCCCAGCATTTT; CDR3aa: CASSIAGTGNQPQHF; len: 15; abundance: .; d_gene: TRBD1; j_gene: TRBJ1-5; v_gene: TRBV19
CDR3nt: TGTGCCAGCACTGAACGTCCGGGGTCCTACGAGCAGTACTTC; CDR3aa: CASTERPGSYEQYF; len: 14; abundance: once; d_gene: .; j_gene: TRBJ2-7; v_gene: TRBV2
CDR3nt: TGCGCCAGCAGCCAAGACGACTGGCCGGAGGGTCAGCCCCAGCATTTT; CDR3aa: CASSQDDWPEGQPQHF; len: 16; abundance: once; d_gene: .; j_gene: TRBJ1-5; v_gene: TRBV4-1
CDR3nt: TGCGCCAGCAGCTTTACGATGGGAGGCAGGGACGAGCAGTACTTC; CDR3aa: CASSFTMGGRDEQYF; len: 15; abundance: .; d_gene: .; j_gene: TRBJ2-7; v_gene: TRBV5-1
CDR3nt: TGTGCCAGCAGTTTATCGGGGGCGGTAGAGACCCAGTACTTC; CDR3aa: CASSLSGAVETQYF; len: 14; abundance: .; d_gene: .; j_gene: TRBJ2-5; v_gene: TRBV27
CDR3nt: TGTGCCAGCAGCGTAGATTTAGGAGGGGGGGGCACAGATACGCAGTATTTT; CDR3aa: CASSVDLGGGGTDTQYF; len: 17; abundance: .; d_gene: .; j_gene: TRBJ2-3; v_gene: TRBV9
CDR3nt: TGTGCCAGCAGCTTCGAGTACACTGAAGCTTTCTTT; CDR3aa: CASSFEYTEAFF; len: 12; abundance: .; d_gene: .; j_gene: TRBJ1-1; v_gene: TRBV4-2
CDR3nt: TGTGCCAGCAGTTACTCGGAGGTCCCTAATGAAAAACTGTTTTTT; CDR3aa: CASSYSEVPNEKLFF; len: 15; abundance: .; d_gene: .; j_gene: TRBJ1-4; v_gene: TRBV6-5
CDR3nt: TGCGCCAGCAGCACAGGAATAGCCAAAAACATTCAGTACTTC; CDR3aa: CASSTGIAKNIQYF; len: 14; abundance: .; d_gene: .; j_gene: TRBJ2-4; v_gene: TRBV5-1